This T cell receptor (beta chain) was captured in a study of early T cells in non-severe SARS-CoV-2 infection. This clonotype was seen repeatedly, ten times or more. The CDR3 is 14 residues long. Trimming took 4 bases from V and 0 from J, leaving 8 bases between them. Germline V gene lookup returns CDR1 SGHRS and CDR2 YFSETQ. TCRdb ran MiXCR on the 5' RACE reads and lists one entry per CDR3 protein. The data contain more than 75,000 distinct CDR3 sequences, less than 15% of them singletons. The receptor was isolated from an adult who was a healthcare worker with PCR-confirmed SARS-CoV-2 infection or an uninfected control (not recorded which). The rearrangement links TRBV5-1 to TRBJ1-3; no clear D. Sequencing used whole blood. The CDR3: CASSSGSSGNTIYF. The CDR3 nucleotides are TGCGCCAGCAGCAGCGGCAGCTCTGGAAACACCATATATTTT.